These 3 T cell receptor beta chains originate from one sample sequenced in a study of Ad26.COV2.S vaccination and SARS-CoV-2 variants. Described treatment: around 19 received Ad26.COV2.S at low or high dose, single or two shots; about 5 received placebo; per-sample allocation not given. The samples were gathered on day 63 after the first injection of vaccine or placebo. Data came from immunoSEQ multiplex PCR; TCRdb stores just in-frame clones and leaves some out. The data contain roughly 400,000 clones, roughly 90% of them singletons. This specimen consisted of peripheral blood, obtained in a trial of Ad26.COV2.S vaccine versus placebo. The receptors were gathered from a person aged 18 to 65 who received the Ad26.COV2.S COVID-19 vaccine or a placebo.

V usage is TRBV5-1 and J usage is TRBJ2-7, with TRBD1 matching over 8 bases. J was trimmed by 1 base and V by 5 bases; bases with no gene match: 2. CDR1 and CDR2 (germline): SGHRS, YFSETQ. This CDR3 is built from 13 residues. The DNA of the CDR3 is TGCGCCAGCAGATGGGACAGGTCCTACGAGCAGTACTTC. Encoded protein: CASRWDRSYEQYF.

CDR3 region: CASSVSGNTIYF. DNA for the CDR3: TGTGCCAGCAGCGTCTCTGGAAACACCATATATTTT. The rearrangement links TRBV9 to TRBJ1-3; D gene ambiguous. This CDR3 spans 12 amino acids. V dropped 2 bases and J dropped 0 bases, with 0 bases sitting between them. Germline CDR1 and CDR2: SGDLS and YYNGEE.

This sequence joins TRBV27 and TRBJ1-1; a weak D match, TRBD1 (6 bases). V lost 5 bases to trimming and J lost 0 bases, with 10 bases between them. CDR3 length: 14 amino acids. CDR1 is MNHEY, CDR2 SMNVEV, per germline (reference sequence). For the CDR3, the DNA is TGTGCCAGCAGTCACACAGGGTTGAACACTGAAGCTTTCTTT. Its protein is CASSHTGLNTEAFF.